A selection of T cell receptor beta chains follows, all from one sample in a study of spatial heterogeneity in lung cancer. In TCRdb, the 5' RACE reads were re-called with MiXCR into one record per CDR3 protein. The sample consists of roughly 16,000 distinct CDR3 sequences, 6.2% of them appearing once. The sequencing used lung tumor tissue, collected at surgery. These receptors all stem from a male donor with early-stage non-small cell lung cancer. Both conserved end residues are part of each CDR3. D genes are given only for firm matches. Expanded clones are given a class, and other clones once, few, many or no size at all.

d_gene	v_gene	abundance	j_gene	CDR3nt	CDR3aa
TRBD1	TRBV11-1	many	TRBJ1-1	TGTGCCAGCAGCTTAGGATCGGGACAGCCGAACACTGAAGCTTTCTTT	CASSLGSGQPNTEAFF
-	TRBV20-1	many	TRBJ2-7	TGCAGTGCTGCGAATCCACAGAGACTCTACGAGCAGTACTTC	CSAANPQRLYEQYF
-	TRBV20-1	many	TRBJ2-5	TGCAGTCCTGTTGGGTCGGCAGCCCTACAAGAGACCCAGTACTTC	CSPVGSAALQETQYF
-	TRBV6-5	many	TRBJ2-3	TGTGCCAGCGGGTACACAGATACGCAGTATTTT	CASGYTDTQYF
-	TRBV6-4	many	TRBJ1-2	TGTGCCAGCAGTGACTCGGACAACTATGGCTACACCTTC	CASSDSDNYGYTF
-	TRBV7-2	many	TRBJ2-1	TGTGCCAGCAGCTCGGGCCCCAATGAGCAGTTCTTC	CASSSGPNEQFF
-	TRBV12-3/TRBV12-4	-	TRBJ2-1	TGTGCCAGCAGCTACTCCTACAATGAGCAGTTCTTC	CASSYSYNEQFF
TRBD1	TRBV6-2/TRBV6-3	many	TRBJ1-3	TGTGCCAGCAGCTCCCAGGGACAGAGCTTCGGAAACACCATATATTTT	CASSSQGQSFGNTIYF
TRBD1	TRBV10-3	many	TRBJ1-1	TGTGCCATCAGCCCAGGACAGGGGGTCGGAGCTGAAGCTTTCTTT	CAISPGQGVGAEAFF
TRBD2	TRBV7-9	medium-sized	TRBJ2-3	TGTGCCAGCAGCTTCAGCCGACTAGCGGGTGTCGGAGGGACGCAGTATTTT	CASSFSRLAGVGGTQYF
-	TRBV20-1	few	TRBJ2-7	TGCAGTGCTGGAGGGGGCCATTCCTACGAGCAGTACTTC	CSAGGGHSYEQYF
-	TRBV4-3	many	TRBJ2-7	TGCGCCAGCAGCCAAGATCAGGGTTCCTACGAGCAGTACTTC	CASSQDQGSYEQYF
-	TRBV7-8	many	TRBJ1-1	TGTGCCAGCAGCTTAGCGACGGGGGCTAACGCTGAAGCTTTCTTT	CASSLATGANAEAFF
-	TRBV6-5	large	TRBJ2-5	TGTGCCAGCAGTTACTCGACATCTGGTCCGGCGGAGACCCAGTACTTC	CASSYSTSGPAETQYF